These 24 T cell receptor beta chains came from one sample sequenced in a study of shared clonotypes between healthy human individuals. This table comes from immunoSEQ multiplex PCR, and its TCRdb copy is limited to in-frame clones, with some not included. The data hold 2 million to 3 million clones, with under 95% observed a single time. Sequencing was carried out using naive CD4+ T cells from PBMCs. As to subset: CD45RA+ positively selected. All receptors come from a young man in good health. Some clones in this sample may be carry-over from other donors' samples.

This clone was seen just once. The chain recombines TRBV2 with TRBJ2-3, with D maybe TRBD2 (6 bases). Trimming cost V 3 bases and J 10 bases, with 14 bases left between them. The CDR3 spans 13 residues. Germline V gives CDR1 SNHLY, CDR2 FYNNEI. Here the CDR3 DNA reads TGTGCCAGCAGTGACCCCGGACTACGATCGCAGTATTTT. Translation gives CASSDPGLRSQYF.

This chain connects TRBV30 to TRBJ2-2; D ambiguous. There are 15 residues in the CDR3. The V gene's germline CDR1 is GTSNPN and CDR2 SVGIG (reference sequence). Trimming pared 6 bases from V and 2 bases from J, leaving 16 bases between. The CDR3 coding sequence is TGTGCCTGCGGAACCCTACACCTAAACACCGGGGAGCTGTTTTTT. It is translated as CACGTLHLNTGELFF.

The genes are TRBV5-1 and TRBJ2-1; TRBD2 is a possible D gene (6 bases). CDR3 length equals 16 residues. Germline V gene data show CDR1 as SGHRS and CDR2 as YFSETQ. The V gene lost 4 bases and the J gene lost 1 base, with 15 bases spanning the gap. The CDR3 sequence: CASSLHLADSYNEQFF. The CDR3, as DNA: TGCGCCAGCAGCCTCCACTTAGCGGATTCCTACAATGAGCAGTTCTTC.

The gene calls are TRBV12-2 and TRBJ1-3; the table's D gene call, TRBD1, was not cross checked with the DNA. TRBV12-2 is an annotated pseudogene. CDR3 length: 15 residues. The CDR3 protein is CASRFVGGSGNTIYF. The CDR3 DNA sequence: TGTGCAAGTCGCTTTGTAGGGGGCTCTGGAAACACCATATATTTT.

The chain joins TRBV29-1 to TRBJ1-2; D not resolved. The CDR3 is 14 residues long. Trimming stripped 6 bases from V and 3 bases from J, with 17 bases between. Looked up from germline, CDR1 is SQVTM and CDR2 is ANQGSEA. The CDR3 coding sequence is TGCAGCGTCCCTGACCTCCGCTGGGACTATGGCTACACCTTC. Translating it yields CSVPDLRWDYGYTF.

The chain links TRBV2 to TRBJ2-7, with TRBD1 matching 7 bases. Germline V gene lookup returns CDR1 SNHLY and CDR2 FYNNEI. V shed 7 bases, J shed 6 bases, and the junction held 9 bases outside the gene matches. CDR3 length equals 13 residues. This CDR3 reads CASNPSTGVEQYF. CDR3 nucleotide sequence: TGTGCCAGCAACCCGAGCACAGGGGTCGAGCAGTACTTC.

The V call is TRBV18, the J call TRBJ2-3; D is possibly TRBD1 (6 bases). The CDR3 is 13 residues long. Germline loops: CDR1 KGHSH, CDR2 LQKENI. The V end lost 3 bases, the J end lost 6 bases, and 10 bases lay between the germline ends. In DNA, the CDR3 is TGTGCCAGCTCACCCTACAGGGTCGATACGCAGTATTTT. It translates to CASSPYRVDTQYF.

The table lists this clone with a count of one. The chain uses TRBV15 and TRBJ2-7; D possibly uses TRBD1 or TRBD2 (5 bases each). V lost 3 bases and J 7 bases, leaving 28 bases between the germline ends. The CDR3 runs 18 residues. The germline CDR1 and CDR2 sequences are LNHNV and YYDKDF (reference sequence). CDR3 protein: CATSSNFLSGRAFWEQYF. The CDR3 DNA is TGTGCCACCAGCAGCAATTTTCTCAGCGGCAGGGCCTTCTGGGAGCAGTACTTC.

This chain connects TRBV2 to TRBJ2-4, with D tentatively TRBD2 (5 bases). This CDR3 is built from 16 residues. V lost 2 bases, J lost 0 bases, and 11 bases lay in between. Germline CDR1 and CDR2: SNHLY and FYNNEI. The CDR3 nucleotides are TGTGCCAGCAGTGAAAACCGGGGATTAGCCAAAAACATTCAGTACTTC. As protein: CASSENRGLAKNIQYF.

The V gene is TRBV5-4, the J gene TRBJ2-3; 8 bases agree with TRBD2. J gave up 3 bases and V 4 bases, and 7 bases lay outside the gene matches. This CDR3 has 15 amino acids. Per germline, CDR1 SGHNT and CDR2 YYREEE (reference sequence). The CDR3 sequence is CASSAAGGLTDTQYF. CDR3 DNA sequence: TGTGCCAGCAGCGCTGCGGGAGGCCTAACAGATACGCAGTATTTT.

The chain uses TRBV2 and TRBJ2-7; 9 bases map to TRBD1. The CDR3 length is 14 residues. Germline trimming cut 7 bases from V and 3 bases from J; bases unmatched to any gene: 7. The V gene's germline CDR1 is SNHLY and CDR2 FYNNEI. CDR3 protein: CASTAGTGIYEQYF. CDR3 nucleotides: TGTGCCAGCACCGCCGGGACAGGGATCTACGAGCAGTACTTC.

A remark on this clone: Other DNA sequences from this sample encode an identical CDR3 as well. This chain uses TRBV5-1 with TRBJ1-6, with D unclear. Looked up from germline, CDR1 is SGHRS and CDR2 is YFSETQ. V was pared by 0 bases and J by 7 bases, with 11 bases between. CDR3 length: 15 amino acids. For the CDR3, the DNA is TGCGCCAGCAGCTTGGACAGCCTGGGGAATTCACCCCTCCACTTT. Encoded protein: CASSLDSLGNSPLHF.

V is TRBV7-8 and J is TRBJ1-1; 10 nucleotides line up with TRBD1. There are 20 residues in the CDR3. V dropped 0 bases and J dropped 1; count of bases not matched to a gene: 14. Per germline, CDR1 SGHVS and CDR2 FQNEAQ. The chain's CDR3 is CASSLASGDRGRKRNTEAFF. CDR3 sequence (DNA): TGTGCCAGCAGCTTAGCCTCCGGGGACAGGGGTAGGAAGAGGAACACTGAAGCTTTCTTT.

As regards this clone: The same CDR3 also results from other DNA sequences found in this sample. V is TRBV7-2 and J is TRBJ1-5; D possibly corresponds to TRBD1 (5 bases). The CDR3 runs 14 residues. V lost 0 bases, J lost 4 bases, and 7 bases lay in between. In germline, CDR1 is SGHTA, CDR2 FQGNSA. This chain's CDR3 is CASSLAQGNQPQHF. CDR3 DNA sequence: TGTGCCAGCAGCTTAGCGCAGGGAAATCAGCCCCAGCATTTT.

V usage is TRBV30 and J usage is TRBJ1-5, with D perhaps matching TRBD1 (5 bases). The CDR3 runs 17 residues. Germline CDR1 reads GTSNPN; CDR2 reads SVGIG (reference sequence). V lost 5 bases and J 2 bases, leaving 22 bases between the germline ends. CDR3 region: CAWALKLGGAGNQPQHF. As DNA, the CDR3 is TGTGCCTGGGCTTTAAAACTGGGAGGGGCCGGCAATCAGCCCCAGCATTTT.

The CDR3, as DNA: TGTGCCAGCAGTGACGGACTAGCGGGAGCGTCTGAGACCCAGTACTTC. It specifies CASSDGLAGASETQYF. This sequence joins TRBV2 and TRBJ2-5, with 13 bases that match TRBD2. CDR3 size: 16 residues. The V and J ends lost 3 bases and 5 bases, in that order; junction bases with no gene match: 6. Germline V lookup: CDR1 SNHLY, CDR2 FYNNEI. The complete variable domain, with remaining parts taken from reference TRBV2 and TRBJ2-5, reads EPEVTQTPSHQVTQMGQEVILRCVPISNHLYFYWYRQILGQKVEFLVSFYNNEISEKSEIFDDQFSVERPDGSNFTLKIRSTKLEDSAMYFCASSDGLAGASETQYFGPGTRLLVL.

The gene calls are TRBV10-3 and TRBJ2-7; 13 bases map to TRBD2. This CDR3 contains 16 residues. Germline V gives CDR1 ENHRY, CDR2 SYGVKD. Unmatched junction bases numbered 0, after V lost 1 base and J lost 0 bases. DNA for the CDR3: TGTGCCATCAGTGAGTGGACTAGCGGGAGCTCCTACGAGCAGTACTTC. Protein product: CAISEWTSGSSYEQYF.

The chain combines TRBV19 with TRBJ2-2; 7 bases align to TRBD2. Germline lookup yields CDR1 LNHDA and CDR2 SQIVND (reference sequence). J was trimmed by 6 bases and V by 0 bases; bases with no gene match: 7. This CDR3 spans 16 amino acids. CDR3 amino acids: CASSIDLGGRAGELFF. The CDR3 nucleotides are TGTGCCAGTAGTATAGATCTTGGAGGGAGGGCCGGGGAGCTGTTTTTT.

V and J are TRBV11-2 and TRBJ2-7; D might be TRBD2 (5 bases). The V end lost 5 bases, the J end lost 2 bases, and 7 bases lay between the germline ends. In germline, CDR1 is SGHAT, CDR2 FQNNGV. The length of the CDR3 is 12 residues. The CDR3 region has the DNA TGTGCCAGCAGCCAGCGGCCCTACGAGCAGTACTTC. Its translation: CASSQRPYEQYF.

The rearrangement links TRBV6-1 to TRBJ2-3, with TRBD2 as a possible D gene (6 bases). This CDR3 contains 15 residues. The V and J ends lost 5 bases and 6 bases respectively, with 18 bases between them. CDR1 MNHNS and CDR2 SASEGT come from the germline V gene. CDR3 DNA: TGTGCCAGCAGTCCCAACGCCGGCGGGGTGGATACGCAGTATTTT. It encodes CASSPNAGGVDTQYF.

The chain carries TRBV11-2 and TRBJ2-7, with a tentative D call TRBD2 (5 bases). CDR1 is SGHAT, CDR2 FQNNGV, per germline. Trimming cost V 1 base and J 1 base, with 14 bases left between them. The CDR3 extends over 16 amino acids. The CDR3 region has the DNA TGTGCCAGCAGCTTAGTGACTGCTCCGGGATCCTACGAGCAGTACTTC. Its translation is CASSLVTAPGSYEQYF.

This clone appeared once. The chain carries TRBV7-2 and TRBJ2-3; D is unclear. CDR3 length: 14 residues. The germline CDR1 and CDR2 sequences are SGHTA and FQGNSA. V was trimmed by 1 base and J by 0 bases, leaving 5 bases between them. Here the CDR3 reads CASSLVASTDTQYF. In DNA form, the CDR3 reads TGTGCCAGCAGCTTAGTGGCTAGCACAGATACGCAGTATTTT.

The chain is built from TRBV5-1 and TRBJ2-5, with a tentative D call TRBD2 (5 bases). Germline lookup yields CDR1 SGHRS and CDR2 YFSETQ. This CDR3 region has 17 residues. Trimming took 2 bases from V and 6 from J, leaving 23 bases between them. The CDR3 DNA is TGCGCCAGCAGCTTCCGATACGGGATGGAGGTTATGAAGACCCAGTACTTC. Translation: CASSFRYGMEVMKTQYF.

The chain has TRBV7-2 and TRBJ2-3; D is undetermined. Germline loops: CDR1 SGHTA, CDR2 FQGNSA. This CDR3 has 14 residues. V dropped 3 bases and J dropped 1 base, with 8 bases sitting between them. This CDR3 reads CASSFSYGTDTQYF. The DNA of the CDR3 is TGTGCCAGCAGCTTTTCCTACGGCACAGATACGCAGTATTTT. Together with reference TRBV7-2 and TRBJ2-3, the CDR3 gives the full variable domain: GAGVSQSPSNKVTEKGKDVELRCDPISGHTALYWYRQSLGQGLEFLIYFQGNSAPDKSGLPSDRFSAERTGGSVSTLTIQRTQQEDSAVYLCASSFSYGTDTQYFGPGTRLTVL.